This T cell receptor beta chain was sequenced in a study of T cell repertoires in cytomegalovirus infection. Looking at the study overall: Indications came from public TCR beta signatures; they pointed to CMV infection and to a matching HLA type.

With respect to this clonotype: The target antigen is unknown.

Findings and caveats of the study: Carriage of CMV together with the relevant HLA was identifiable through cumulative public TCR beta family frequency. In two of eight donors, the top clonotype was HLA-C-restricted CMV-specific.

This CDR3 is 13 amino acids long. V was pared by 5 bases and J by 7 bases, with 14 bases between. Germline loops: CDR1 MNHEY, CDR2 SVGAGI. TCRdb re-analysed the reads in MiXCR, keeping a single row per CDR3 protein. Of about 63,000 distinct CDR3 sequences in the sample, roughly a fifth are singletons; the top ten hold around 70%. The TCR sequence derives from a human donor in good health (CMV status not recorded). Some clones in this sample may be carry-over from other donors' samples. The specimen was CD8+ T cells from cultured PBMCs, collected from culture after CMV antigen stimulation. This chain connects TRBV6-5 to TRBJ2-5, with D perhaps TRBD2 (6 bases). This chain's CDR3 is CASSRGTAGTQYF. As DNA, the CDR3 is TGTGCCAGCAGTCGGGGGACTGCCGGGACCCAGTACTTC.